This T cell receptor (beta chain) was observed in a study of cytomegalovirus exposure and HLA in healthy donors. Across the whole study: From 190 million or so T cells, an earlier analysis saw 100 million to 140 million unique TCR beta sequences. Caucasian-associated ancestry cluster membership applied to 75% to 85% of around 400 genotyped donors.

PCR used 60 Vbeta primers and 13 Jbeta primers. Using immunoSEQ multiplex PCR, the repertoire was profiled, and TCRdb retains in-frame clones only, with some absent. Among some 170,000 clones listed, about 75% were seen once. Unmatched junction bases numbered 8, after V lost 4 bases and J lost 3 bases. This CDR3 contains 15 residues. Germline values: CDR1 SGHRS, CDR2 YFSETQ. The receptor was isolated from a man aged 18 to 35 in good health and CMV-seropositive. The V and J genes are TRBV5-1 and TRBJ1-1, with 8 bases fitting TRBD1. Sample: PBMCs. The CDR3 coding sequence is TGCGCCAGCAGCGTAGGACAGGGTGGCGACACTGAAGCTTTCTTT. Its translation: CASSVGQGGDTEAFF.